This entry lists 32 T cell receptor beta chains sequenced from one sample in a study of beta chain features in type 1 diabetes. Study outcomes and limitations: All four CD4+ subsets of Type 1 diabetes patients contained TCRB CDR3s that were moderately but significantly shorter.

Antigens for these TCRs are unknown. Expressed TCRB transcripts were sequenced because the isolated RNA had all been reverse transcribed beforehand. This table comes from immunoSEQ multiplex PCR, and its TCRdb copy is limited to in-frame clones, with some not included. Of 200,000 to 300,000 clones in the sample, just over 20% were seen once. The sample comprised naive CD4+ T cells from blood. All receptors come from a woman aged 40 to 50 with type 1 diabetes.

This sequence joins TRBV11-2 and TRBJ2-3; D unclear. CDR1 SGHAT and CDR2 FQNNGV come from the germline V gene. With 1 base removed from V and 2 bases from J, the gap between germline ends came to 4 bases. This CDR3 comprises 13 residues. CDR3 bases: TGTGCCAGCAGCTTAGCCTTCACAGATACGCAGTATTTT. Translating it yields CASSLAFTDTQYF.

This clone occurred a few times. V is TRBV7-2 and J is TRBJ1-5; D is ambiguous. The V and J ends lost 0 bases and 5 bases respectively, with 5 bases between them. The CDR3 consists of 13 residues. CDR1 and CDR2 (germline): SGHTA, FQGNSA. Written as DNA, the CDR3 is TGTGCCAGCAGCTTAGCCCTCCATCAGCCCCAGCATTTT. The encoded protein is CASSLALHQPQHF.

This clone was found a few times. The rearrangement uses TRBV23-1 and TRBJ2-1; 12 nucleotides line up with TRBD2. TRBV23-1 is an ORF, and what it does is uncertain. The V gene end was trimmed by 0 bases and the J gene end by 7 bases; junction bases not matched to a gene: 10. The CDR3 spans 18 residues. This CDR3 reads CASSQSGDGTSGSNEQFF. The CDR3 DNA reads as TGCGCCAGCAGTCAATCAGGAGACGGGACTAGCGGGTCTAATGAGCAGTTCTTC.

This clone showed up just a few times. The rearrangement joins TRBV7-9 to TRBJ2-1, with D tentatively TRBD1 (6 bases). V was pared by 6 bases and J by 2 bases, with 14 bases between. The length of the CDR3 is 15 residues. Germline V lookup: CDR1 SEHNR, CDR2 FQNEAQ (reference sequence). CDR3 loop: CASRPTGSPYNEQFF. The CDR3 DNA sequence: TGTGCCAGCAGGCCTACAGGGTCACCCTACAATGAGCAGTTCTTC.

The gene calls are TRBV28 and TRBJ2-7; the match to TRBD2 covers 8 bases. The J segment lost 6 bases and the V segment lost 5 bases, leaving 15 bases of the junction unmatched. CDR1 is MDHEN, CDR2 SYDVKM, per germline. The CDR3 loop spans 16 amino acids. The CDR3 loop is CASSTSWRGAGGEQYF. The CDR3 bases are TGTGCCAGCAGTACCTCTTGGCGGGGGGCGGGAGGCGAGCAGTACTTC.

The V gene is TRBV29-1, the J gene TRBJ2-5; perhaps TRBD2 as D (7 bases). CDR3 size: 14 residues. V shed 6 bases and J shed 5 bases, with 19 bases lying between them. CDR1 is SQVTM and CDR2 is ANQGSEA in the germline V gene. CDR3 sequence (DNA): TGCAGCGTCGCCAGTGGGGGGGCGTGGGAGACCCAGTACTTC. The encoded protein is CSVASGGAWETQYF.

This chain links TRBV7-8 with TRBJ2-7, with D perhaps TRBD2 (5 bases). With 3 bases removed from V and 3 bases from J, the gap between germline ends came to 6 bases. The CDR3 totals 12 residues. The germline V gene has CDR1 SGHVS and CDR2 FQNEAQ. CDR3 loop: CASSFEGYEQYF. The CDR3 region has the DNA TGTGCCAGCAGCTTTGAGGGCTACGAGCAGTACTTC.

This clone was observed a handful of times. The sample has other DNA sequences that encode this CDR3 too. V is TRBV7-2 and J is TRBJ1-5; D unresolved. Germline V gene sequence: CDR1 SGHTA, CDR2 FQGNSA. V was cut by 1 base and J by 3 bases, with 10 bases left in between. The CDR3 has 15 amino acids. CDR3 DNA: TGTGCCAGCAGCTTAGTAGCGGGGTCCAATCAGCCCCAGCATTTT. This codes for CASSLVAGSNQPQHF.

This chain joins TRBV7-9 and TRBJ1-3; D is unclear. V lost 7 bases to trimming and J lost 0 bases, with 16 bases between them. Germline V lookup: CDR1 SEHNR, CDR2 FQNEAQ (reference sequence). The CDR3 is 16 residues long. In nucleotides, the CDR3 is TGTGCCAGCAACCCCGGCCTCGCGGGCTCTGGAAACACCATATATTTT. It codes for CASNPGLAGSGNTIYF.

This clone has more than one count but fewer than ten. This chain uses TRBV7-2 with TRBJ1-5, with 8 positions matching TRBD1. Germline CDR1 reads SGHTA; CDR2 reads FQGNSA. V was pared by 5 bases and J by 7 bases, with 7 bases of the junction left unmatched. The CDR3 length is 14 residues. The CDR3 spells CASSPDRGDQPQHF. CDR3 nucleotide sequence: TGTGCCAGCAGCCCCGACAGGGGAGACCAGCCCCAGCATTTT.

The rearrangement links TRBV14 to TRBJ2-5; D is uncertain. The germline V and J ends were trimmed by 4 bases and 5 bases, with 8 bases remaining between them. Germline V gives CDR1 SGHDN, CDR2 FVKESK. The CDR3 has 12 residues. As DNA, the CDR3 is TGTGCCAGCAGCCCCCAGGCGGAGACCCAGTACTTC. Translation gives CASSPQAETQYF. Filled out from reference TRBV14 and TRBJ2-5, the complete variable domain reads EAGVTQFPSHSVIEKGQTVTLRCDPISGHDNLYWYRRVMGKEIKFLLHFVKESKQDESGMPNNRFLAERTGGTYSTLKVQPAELEDSGVYFCASSPQAETQYFGPGTRLLVL.

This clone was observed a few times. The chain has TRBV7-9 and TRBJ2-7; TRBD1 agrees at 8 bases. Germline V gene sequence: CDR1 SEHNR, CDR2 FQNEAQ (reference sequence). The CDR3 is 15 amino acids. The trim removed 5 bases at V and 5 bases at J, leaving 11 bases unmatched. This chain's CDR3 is CASSPWTGKGDEQYF. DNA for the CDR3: TGTGCCAGCAGCCCTTGGACAGGGAAAGGGGACGAGCAGTACTTC.

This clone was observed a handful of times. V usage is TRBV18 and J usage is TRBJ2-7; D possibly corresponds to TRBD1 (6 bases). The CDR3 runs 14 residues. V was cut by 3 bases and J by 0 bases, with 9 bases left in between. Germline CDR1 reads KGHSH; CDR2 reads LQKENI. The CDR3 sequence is CASSPDSSSYEQYF. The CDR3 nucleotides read TGTGCCAGCTCACCGGACAGTTCCTCCTACGAGCAGTACTTC.

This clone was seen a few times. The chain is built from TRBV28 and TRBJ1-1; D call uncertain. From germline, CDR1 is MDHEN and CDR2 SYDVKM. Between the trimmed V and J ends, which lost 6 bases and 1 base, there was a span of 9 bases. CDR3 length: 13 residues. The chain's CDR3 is CASRPPGNTEAFF. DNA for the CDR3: TGTGCCAGCAGACCGCCGGGGAACACTGAAGCTTTCTTT.

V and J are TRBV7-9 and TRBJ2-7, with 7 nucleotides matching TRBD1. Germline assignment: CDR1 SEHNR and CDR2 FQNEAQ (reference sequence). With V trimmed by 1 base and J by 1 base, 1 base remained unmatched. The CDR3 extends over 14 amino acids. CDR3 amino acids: CASSLVGQSYEQYF. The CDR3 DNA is TGTGCCAGCAGCTTAGTGGGACAGTCCTACGAGCAGTACTTC. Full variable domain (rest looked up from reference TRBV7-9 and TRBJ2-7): DTGVSQNPRHKITKRGQNVTFRCDPISEHNRLYWYRQTLGQGPEFLTYFQNEAQLEKSRLLSDRFSAERPKGSFSTLEIQRTEQGDSAMYLCASSLVGQSYEQYFGPGTRLTVT.

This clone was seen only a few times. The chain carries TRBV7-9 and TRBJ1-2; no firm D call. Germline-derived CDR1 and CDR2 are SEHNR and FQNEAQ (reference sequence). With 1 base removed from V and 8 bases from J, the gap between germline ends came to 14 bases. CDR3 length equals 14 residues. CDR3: CASSLEGAPGGYTF. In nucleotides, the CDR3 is TGTGCCAGCAGCTTAGAAGGAGCCCCGGGGGGCTACACCTTC.

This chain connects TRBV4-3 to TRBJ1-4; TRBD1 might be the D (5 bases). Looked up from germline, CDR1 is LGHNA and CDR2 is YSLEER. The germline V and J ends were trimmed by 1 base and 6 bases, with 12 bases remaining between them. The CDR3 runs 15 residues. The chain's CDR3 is CASSQVTGLYEKLFF. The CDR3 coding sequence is TGCGCCAGCAGCCAAGTCACAGGTCTTTATGAAAAACTGTTTTTT.

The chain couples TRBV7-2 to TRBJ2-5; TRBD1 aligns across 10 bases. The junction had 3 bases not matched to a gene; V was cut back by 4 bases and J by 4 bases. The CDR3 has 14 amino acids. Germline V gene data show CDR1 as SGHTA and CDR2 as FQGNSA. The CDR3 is CASSSGQGGETQYF. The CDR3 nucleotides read TGTGCCAGCAGCTCTGGACAGGGGGGAGAGACCCAGTACTTC.

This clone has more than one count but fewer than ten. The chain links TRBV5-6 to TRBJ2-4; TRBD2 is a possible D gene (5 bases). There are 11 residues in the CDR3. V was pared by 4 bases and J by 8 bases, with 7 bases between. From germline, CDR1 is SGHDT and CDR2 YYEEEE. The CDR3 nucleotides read TGTGCCAGCAGCCTGCGGGACATTCAGTACTTC. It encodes CASSLRDIQYF.

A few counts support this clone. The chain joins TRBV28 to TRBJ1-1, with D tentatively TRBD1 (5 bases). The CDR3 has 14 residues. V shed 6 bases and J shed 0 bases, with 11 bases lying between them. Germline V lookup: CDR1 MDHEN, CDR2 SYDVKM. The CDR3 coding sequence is TGTGCCAGCAGCCTACAGGCCATGAACACTGAAGCTTTCTTT. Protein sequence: CASSLQAMNTEAFF. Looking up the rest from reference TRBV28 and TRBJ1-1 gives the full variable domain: DVKVTQSSRYLVKRTGEKVFLECVQDMDHENMFWYRQDPGLGLRLIYFSYDVKMKEKGDIPEGYSVSREKKERFSLILESASTNQTSMYLCASSLQAMNTEAFFGQGTRLTVV.

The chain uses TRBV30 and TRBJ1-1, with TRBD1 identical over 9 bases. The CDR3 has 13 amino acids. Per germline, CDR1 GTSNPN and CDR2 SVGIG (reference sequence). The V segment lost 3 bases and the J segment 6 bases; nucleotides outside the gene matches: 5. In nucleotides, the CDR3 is TGTGCCTGGAGCCGACAGGGGGGTCCTGAAGCTTTCTTT. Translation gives CAWSRQGGPEAFF.

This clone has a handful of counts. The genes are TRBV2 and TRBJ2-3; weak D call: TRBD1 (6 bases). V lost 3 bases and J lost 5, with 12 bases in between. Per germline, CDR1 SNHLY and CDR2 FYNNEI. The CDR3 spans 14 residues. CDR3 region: CASSEDSPGDTQYF. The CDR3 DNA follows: TGTGCCAGCAGTGAGGACAGTCCCGGAGATACGCAGTATTTT.

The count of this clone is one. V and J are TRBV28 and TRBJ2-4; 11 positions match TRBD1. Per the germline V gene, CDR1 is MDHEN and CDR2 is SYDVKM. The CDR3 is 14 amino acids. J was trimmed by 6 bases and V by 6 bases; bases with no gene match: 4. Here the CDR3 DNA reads TGTGCCAGCAGCTCGGGACAGGGGGGAAACATTCAGTACTTC. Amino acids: CASSSGQGGNIQYF.

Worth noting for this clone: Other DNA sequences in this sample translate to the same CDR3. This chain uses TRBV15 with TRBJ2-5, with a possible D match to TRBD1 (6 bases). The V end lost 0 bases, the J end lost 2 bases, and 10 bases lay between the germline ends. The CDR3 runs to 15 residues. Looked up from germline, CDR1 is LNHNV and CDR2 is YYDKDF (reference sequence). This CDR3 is CATSRDRGQQETQYF. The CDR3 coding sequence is TGTGCCACCAGCAGAGATCGAGGACAGCAAGAGACCCAGTACTTC.

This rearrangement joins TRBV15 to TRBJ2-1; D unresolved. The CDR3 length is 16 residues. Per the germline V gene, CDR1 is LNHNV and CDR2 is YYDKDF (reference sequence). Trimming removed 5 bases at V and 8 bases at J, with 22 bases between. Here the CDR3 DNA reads TGTGCCACCAGCTATCGCAGGCACCCGAACTTCGATGAGCAGTTCTTC. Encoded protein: CATSYRRHPNFDEQFF.

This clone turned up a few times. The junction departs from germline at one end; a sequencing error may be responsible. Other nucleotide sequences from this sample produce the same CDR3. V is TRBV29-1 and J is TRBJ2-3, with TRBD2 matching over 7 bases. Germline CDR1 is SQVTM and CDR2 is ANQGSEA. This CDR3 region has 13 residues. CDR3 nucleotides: TGCAGCGTTGCAGGCGGGAGCACGGATACGCAGTATTTT. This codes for CSVAGGSTDTQYF.

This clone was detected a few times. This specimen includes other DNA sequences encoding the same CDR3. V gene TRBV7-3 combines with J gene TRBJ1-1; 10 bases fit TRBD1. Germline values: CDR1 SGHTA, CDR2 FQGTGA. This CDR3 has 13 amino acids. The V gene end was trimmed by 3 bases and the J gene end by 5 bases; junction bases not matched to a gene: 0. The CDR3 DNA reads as TGTGCCAGCAGCTTGGGACAGGGGACTGAAGCTTTCTTT. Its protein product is CASSLGQGTEAFF.

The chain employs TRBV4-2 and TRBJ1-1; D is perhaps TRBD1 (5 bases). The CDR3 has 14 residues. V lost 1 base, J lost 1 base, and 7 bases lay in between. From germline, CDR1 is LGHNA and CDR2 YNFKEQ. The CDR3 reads CASSQAGRNTEAFF. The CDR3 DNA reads TGTGCCAGCAGCCAAGCAGGGCGGAACACTGAAGCTTTCTTT.

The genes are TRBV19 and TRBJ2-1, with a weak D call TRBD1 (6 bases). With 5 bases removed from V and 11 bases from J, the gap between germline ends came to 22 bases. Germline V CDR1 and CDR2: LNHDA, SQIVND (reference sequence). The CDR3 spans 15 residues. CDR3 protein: CASSPLTGSGYQQFF. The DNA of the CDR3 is TGTGCCAGTAGTCCCTTGACAGGCTCGGGCTATCAGCAGTTCTTC.

CDR3 amino acids: CASSFRTSGTETQYF. CDR3 DNA sequence: TGTGCCAGCAGCTTCCGGACTAGCGGGACGGAGACCCAGTACTTC. The J gene is TRBJ2-5, the V gene TRBV5-4; 12 bases align to TRBD2. V gave up 2 bases and J gave up 5 bases; unmatched junction bases: 4. CDR1 and CDR2 from the germline V gene are SGHNT and YYREEE (reference sequence). The CDR3 sequence is 15 residues long.

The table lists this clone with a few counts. The CDR3 is CASTRQVGINEKLFF. CDR3 nucleotide sequence: TGTGCCAGCACTCGACAGGTTGGGATTAATGAAAAACTGTTTTTT. V gene TRBV2 combines with J gene TRBJ1-4, with D tentatively TRBD1 (6 bases). Trimming took 7 bases from V and 4 from J, leaving 16 bases between them. The CDR3 totals 15 residues. Germline assignment: CDR1 SNHLY and CDR2 FYNNEI.

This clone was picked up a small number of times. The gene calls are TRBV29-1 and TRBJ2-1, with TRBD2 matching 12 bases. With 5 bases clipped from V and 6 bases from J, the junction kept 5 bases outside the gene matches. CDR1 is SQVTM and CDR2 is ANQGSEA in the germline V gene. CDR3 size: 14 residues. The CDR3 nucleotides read TGCAGCGTTCCAACTAGCGGGGGGACCAATGAGCAGTTCTTC. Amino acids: CSVPTSGGTNEQFF.